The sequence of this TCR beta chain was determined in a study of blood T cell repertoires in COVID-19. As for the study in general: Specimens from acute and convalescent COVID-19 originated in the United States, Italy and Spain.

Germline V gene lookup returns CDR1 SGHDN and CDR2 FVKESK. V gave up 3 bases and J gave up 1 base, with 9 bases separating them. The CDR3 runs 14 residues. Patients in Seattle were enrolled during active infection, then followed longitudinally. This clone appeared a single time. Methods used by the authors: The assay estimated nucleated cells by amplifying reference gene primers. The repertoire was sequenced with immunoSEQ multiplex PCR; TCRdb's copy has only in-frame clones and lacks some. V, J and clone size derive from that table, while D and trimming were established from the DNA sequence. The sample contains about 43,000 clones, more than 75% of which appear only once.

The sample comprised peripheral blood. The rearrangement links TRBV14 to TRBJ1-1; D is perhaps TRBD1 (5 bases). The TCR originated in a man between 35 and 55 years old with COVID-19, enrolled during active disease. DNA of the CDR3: TGTGCCAGCAGCCAGGGACTTGGGAACACTGAAGCTTTCTTT. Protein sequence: CASSQGLGNTEAFF. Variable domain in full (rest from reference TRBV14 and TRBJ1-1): EAGVTQFPSHSVIEKGQTVTLRCDPISGHDNLYWYRRVMGKEIKFLLHFVKESKQDESGMPNNRFLAERTGGTYSTLKVQPAELEDSGVYFCASSQGLGNTEAFFGQGTRLTVV.